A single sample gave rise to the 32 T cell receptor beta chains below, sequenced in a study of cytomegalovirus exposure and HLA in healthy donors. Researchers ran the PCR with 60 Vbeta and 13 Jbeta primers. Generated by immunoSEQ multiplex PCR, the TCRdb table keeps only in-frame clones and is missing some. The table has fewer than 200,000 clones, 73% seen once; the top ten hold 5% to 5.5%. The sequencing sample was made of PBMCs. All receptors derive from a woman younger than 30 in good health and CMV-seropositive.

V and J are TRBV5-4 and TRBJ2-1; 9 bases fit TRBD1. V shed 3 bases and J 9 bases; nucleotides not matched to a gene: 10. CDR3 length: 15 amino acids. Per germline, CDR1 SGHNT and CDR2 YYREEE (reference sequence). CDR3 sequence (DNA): TGTGCCAGCAGCTCAACACAGGGGGCGTTTGGTGAGCAGTTCTTC. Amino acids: CASSSTQGAFGEQFF.

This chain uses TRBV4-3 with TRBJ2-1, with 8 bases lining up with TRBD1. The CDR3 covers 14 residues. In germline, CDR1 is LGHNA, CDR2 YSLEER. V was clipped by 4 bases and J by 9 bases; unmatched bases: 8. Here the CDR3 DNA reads TGCGCCAGCAGCCTCGACAGGGGCGAGGGTGAGCAGTTCTTC. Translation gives CASSLDRGEGEQFF.

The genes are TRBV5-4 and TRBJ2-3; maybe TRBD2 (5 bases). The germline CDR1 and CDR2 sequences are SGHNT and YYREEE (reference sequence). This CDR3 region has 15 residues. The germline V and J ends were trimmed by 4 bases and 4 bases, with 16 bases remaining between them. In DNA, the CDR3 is TGTGCCAGCAGCACCAGCGGACCTACTTCAGATACGCAGTATTTT. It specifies CASSTSGPTSDTQYF.

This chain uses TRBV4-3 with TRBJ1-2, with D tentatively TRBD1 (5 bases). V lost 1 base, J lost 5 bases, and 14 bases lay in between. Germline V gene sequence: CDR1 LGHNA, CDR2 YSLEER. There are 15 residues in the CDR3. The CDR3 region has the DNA TGCGCCAGCAGCCAAGGCCCCGGCCAGGGATATGGCTACACCTTC. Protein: CASSQGPGQGYGYTF.

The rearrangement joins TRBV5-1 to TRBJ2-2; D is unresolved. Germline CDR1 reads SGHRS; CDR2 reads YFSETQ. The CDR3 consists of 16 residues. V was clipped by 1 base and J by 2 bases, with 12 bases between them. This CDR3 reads CASSLLRYPNTGELFF. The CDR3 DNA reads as TGCGCCAGCAGCTTGTTGAGGTACCCAAACACCGGGGAGCTGTTTTTT.

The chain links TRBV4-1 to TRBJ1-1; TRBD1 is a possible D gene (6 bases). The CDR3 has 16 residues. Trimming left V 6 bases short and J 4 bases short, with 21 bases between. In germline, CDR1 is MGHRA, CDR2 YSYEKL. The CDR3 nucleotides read TGCGCCAGCAGTTTAGATTGGGGGAGGGGGGGCACTGAAGCTTTCTTT. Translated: CASSLDWGRGGTEAFF.

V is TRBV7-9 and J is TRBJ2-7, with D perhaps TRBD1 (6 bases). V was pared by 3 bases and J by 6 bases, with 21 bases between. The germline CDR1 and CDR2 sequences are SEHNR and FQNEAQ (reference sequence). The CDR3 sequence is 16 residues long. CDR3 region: CASSFLSGQPPGEQYF. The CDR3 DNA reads TGTGCCAGCAGCTTCCTCTCCGGACAGCCTCCTGGCGAGCAGTACTTC.

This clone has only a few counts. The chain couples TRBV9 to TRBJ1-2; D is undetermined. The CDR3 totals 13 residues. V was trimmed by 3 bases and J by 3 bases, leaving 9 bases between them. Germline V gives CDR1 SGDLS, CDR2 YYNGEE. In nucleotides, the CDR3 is TGTGCCAGCAGCGGAGGGTCTGACTATGGCTACACCTTC. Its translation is CASSGGSDYGYTF.

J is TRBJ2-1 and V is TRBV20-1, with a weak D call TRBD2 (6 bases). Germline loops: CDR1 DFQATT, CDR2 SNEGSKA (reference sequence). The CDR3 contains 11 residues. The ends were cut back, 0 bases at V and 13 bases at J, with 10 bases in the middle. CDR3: CSARDLGLQFF. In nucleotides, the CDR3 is TGCAGTGCTAGAGACCTGGGACTCCAGTTCTTC.

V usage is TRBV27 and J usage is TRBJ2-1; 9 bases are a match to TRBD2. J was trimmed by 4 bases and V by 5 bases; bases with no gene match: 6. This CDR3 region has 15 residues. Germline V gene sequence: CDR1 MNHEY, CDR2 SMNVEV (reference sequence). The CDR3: CASSPLAGIYNEQFF. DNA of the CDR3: TGTGCCAGCAGTCCGCTAGCGGGGATTTACAATGAGCAGTTCTTC.

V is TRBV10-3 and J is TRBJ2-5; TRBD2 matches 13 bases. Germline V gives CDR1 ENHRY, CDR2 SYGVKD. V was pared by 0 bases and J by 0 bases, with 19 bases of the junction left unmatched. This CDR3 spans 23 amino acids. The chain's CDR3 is CAISESSRGIRTSGGPYQETQYF. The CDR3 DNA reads TGTGCCATCAGTGAGTCTTCTCGGGGAATTAGGACTAGCGGGGGCCCGTACCAAGAGACCCAGTACTTC.

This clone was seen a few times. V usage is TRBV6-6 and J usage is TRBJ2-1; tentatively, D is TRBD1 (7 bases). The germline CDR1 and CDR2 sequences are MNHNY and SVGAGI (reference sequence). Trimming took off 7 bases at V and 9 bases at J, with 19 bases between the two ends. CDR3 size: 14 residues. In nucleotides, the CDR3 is TGTGCCAGCATAGGGGGCGGGGAGGCGGTTGAGCAGTTCTTC. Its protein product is CASIGGGEAVEQFF.

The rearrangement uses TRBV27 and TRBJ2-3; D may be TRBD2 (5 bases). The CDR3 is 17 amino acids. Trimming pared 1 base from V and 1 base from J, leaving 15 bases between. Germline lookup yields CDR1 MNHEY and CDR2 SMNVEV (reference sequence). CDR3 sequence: CASSLFVSDTGTDTQYF. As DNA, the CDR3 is TGTGCCAGCAGTTTATTTGTTAGCGATACCGGCACAGATACGCAGTATTTT.

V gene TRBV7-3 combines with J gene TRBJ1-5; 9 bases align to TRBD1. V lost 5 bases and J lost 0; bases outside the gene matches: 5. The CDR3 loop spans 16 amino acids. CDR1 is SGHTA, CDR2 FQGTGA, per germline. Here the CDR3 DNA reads TGTGCCAGCAGCGGTGGGGACAGGGTTAGCAATCAGCCCCAGCATTTT. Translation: CASSGGDRVSNQPQHF.

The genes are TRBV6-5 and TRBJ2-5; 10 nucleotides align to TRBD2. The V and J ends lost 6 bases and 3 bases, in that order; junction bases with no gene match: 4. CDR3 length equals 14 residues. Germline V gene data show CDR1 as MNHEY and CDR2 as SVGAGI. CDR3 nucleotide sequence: TGTGCCAGCAGCCTAAGCGGGGGGGAAGAGACCCAGTACTTC. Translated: CASSLSGGEETQYF.

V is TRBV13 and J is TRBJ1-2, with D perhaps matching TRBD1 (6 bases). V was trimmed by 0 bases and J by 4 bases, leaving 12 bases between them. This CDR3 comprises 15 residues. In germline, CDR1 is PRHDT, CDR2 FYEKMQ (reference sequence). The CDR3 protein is CASSLGGGGFYGYTF. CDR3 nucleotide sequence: TGTGCCAGCAGCTTAGGTGGGGGGGGCTTCTATGGCTACACCTTC. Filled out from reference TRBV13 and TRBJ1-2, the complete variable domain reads AAGVIQSPRHLIKEKRETATLKCYPIPRHDTVYWYQQGPGQDPQFLISFYEKMQSDKGSIPDRFSAQQFSDYHSELNMSSLELGDSALYFCASSLGGGGFYGYTFGSGTRLTVV.

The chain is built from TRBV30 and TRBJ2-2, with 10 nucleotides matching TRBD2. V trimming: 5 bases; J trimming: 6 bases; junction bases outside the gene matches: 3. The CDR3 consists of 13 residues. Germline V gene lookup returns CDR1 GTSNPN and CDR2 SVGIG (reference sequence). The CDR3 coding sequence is TGTGCCTGGGCCAGCGGGGGGGCCGGGGAGCTGTTTTTT. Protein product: CAWASGGAGELFF.

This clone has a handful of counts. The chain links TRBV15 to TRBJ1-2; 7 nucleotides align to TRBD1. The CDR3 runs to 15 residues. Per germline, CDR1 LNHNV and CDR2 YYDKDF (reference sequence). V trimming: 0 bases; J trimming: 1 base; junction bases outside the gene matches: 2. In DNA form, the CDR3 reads TGTGCCACCAGCAGAGATCGGGACAGTAACTATGGCTACACCTTC. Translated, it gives CATSRDRDSNYGYTF.

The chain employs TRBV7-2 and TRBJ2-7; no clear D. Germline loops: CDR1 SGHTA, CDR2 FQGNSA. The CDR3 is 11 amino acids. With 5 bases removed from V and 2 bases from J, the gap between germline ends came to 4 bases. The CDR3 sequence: CASSLTYEQYF. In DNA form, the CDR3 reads TGTGCCAGCAGCCTTACCTACGAGCAGTACTTC.

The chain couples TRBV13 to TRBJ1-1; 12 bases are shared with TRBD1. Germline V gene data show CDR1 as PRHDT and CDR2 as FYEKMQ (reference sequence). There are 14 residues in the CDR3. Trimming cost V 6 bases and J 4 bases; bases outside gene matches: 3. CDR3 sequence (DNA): TGTGCCAGCAGTCTGGGACAGGGGGCCACTGAAGCTTTCTTT. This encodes CASSLGQGATEAFF.

Here the CDR3 DNA reads TGCAGCGTTGAAGGCAGATCCTACGAGCAGTACTTC. It specifies CSVEGRSYEQYF. The rearrangement joins TRBV29-1 to TRBJ2-7; no clear D gene. Germline V gene lookup returns CDR1 SQVTM and CDR2 ANQGSEA. There are 12 residues in the CDR3. V dropped 1 base and J dropped 1 base, with 5 bases sitting between them.

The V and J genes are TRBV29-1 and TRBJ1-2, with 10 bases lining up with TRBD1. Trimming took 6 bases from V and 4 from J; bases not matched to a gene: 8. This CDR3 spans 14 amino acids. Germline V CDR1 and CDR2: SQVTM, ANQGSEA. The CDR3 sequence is CSVARQGAVYGYTF. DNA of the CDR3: TGCAGCGTGGCGAGACAGGGGGCGGTCTATGGCTACACCTTC.

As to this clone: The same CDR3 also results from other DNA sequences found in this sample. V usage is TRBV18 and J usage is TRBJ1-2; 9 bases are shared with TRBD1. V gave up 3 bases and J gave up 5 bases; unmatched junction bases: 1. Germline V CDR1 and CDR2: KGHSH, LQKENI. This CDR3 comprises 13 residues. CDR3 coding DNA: TGTGCCAGCTCACCCGGGACAGGGTATGGCTACACCTTC. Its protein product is CASSPGTGYGYTF. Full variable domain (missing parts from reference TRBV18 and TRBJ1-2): NAGVMQNPRHLVRRRGQEARLRCSPMKGHSHVYWYRQLPEEGLKFMVYLQKENIIDESGMPKERFSAEFPKEGPSILRIQQVVRGDSAAYFCASSPGTGYGYTFGSGTRLTVV.

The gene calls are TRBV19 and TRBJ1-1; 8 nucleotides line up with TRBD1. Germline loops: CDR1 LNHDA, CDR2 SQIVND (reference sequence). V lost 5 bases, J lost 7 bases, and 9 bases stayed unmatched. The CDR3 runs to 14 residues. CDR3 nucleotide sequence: TGTGCCAGTAGTGATAGACAGGGGTCCGATGAAGCTTTCTTT. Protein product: CASSDRQGSDEAFF. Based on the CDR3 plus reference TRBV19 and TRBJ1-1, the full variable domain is DGGITQSPKYLFRKEGQNVTLSCEQNLNHDAMYWYRQDPGQGLRLIYYSQIVNDFQKGDIAEGYSVSREKKESFPLTVTSAQKNPTAFYLCASSDRQGSDEAFFGQGTRLTVV.

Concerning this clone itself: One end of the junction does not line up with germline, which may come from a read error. Written as DNA, the CDR3 is TGTACCAGCAGCCAAAACAGGGGGAGTGCCGAGCAGTACTTC. Its protein product is CTSSQNRGSAEQYF. The chain recombines TRBV5-4 with TRBJ2-5; 8 nucleotides match TRBD1. The J call may be in error: the DNA end matches TRBJ2-7 better. In germline, CDR1 is SGHNT, CDR2 YYREEE (reference sequence). The CDR3 runs 14 residues.

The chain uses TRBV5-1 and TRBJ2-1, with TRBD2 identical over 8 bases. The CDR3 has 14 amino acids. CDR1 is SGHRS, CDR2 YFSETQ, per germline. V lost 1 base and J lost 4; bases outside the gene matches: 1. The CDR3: CASSLTSGYNEQFF. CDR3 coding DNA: TGCGCCAGCAGCTTGACTAGCGGTTACAATGAGCAGTTCTTC.

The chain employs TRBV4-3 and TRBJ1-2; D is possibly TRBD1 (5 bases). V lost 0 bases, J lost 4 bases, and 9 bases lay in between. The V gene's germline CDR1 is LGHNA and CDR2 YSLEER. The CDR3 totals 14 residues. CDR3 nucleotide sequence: TGCGCCAGCAGCCAAGAAGGACAAGGCTATGGCTACACCTTC. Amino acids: CASSQEGQGYGYTF.

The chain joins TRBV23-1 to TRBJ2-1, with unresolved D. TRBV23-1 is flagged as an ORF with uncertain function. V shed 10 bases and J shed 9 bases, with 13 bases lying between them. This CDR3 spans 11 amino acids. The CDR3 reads CAIKITPEQFF. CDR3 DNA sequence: TGCGCCATCAAGATAACTCCTGAGCAGTTCTTC.

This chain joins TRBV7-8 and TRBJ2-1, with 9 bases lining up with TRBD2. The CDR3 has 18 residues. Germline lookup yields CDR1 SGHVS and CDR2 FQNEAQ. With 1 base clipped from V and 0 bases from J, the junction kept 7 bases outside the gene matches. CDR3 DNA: TGTGCCAGCAGCTTAGGCCTCCCTAGCGGGGTCTCCTACAATGAGCAGTTCTTC. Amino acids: CASSLGLPSGVSYNEQFF.

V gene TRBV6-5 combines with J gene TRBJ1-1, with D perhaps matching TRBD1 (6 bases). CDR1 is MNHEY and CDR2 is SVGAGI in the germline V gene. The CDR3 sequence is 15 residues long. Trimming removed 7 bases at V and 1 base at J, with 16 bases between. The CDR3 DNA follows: TGTGCCAGCATCGGGGGGGCCAAGGGGAACACTGAAGCTTTCTTT. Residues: CASIGGAKGNTEAFF.

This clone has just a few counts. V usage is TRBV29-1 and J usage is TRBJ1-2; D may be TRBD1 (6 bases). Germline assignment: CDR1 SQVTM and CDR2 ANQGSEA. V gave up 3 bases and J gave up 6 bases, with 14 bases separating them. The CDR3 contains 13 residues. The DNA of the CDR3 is TGCAGCGTTGAGCCGGACAGTCCCAATGGCTACACCTTC. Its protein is CSVEPDSPNGYTF.

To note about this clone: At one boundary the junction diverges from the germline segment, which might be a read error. The chain's CDR3 is CSSSFVTSNIQYF. In DNA form, the CDR3 reads TGTTCCAGCAGCTTCGTGACTAGCAACATTCAGTACTTC. The rearrangement uses TRBV7-9 and TRBJ2-4; the match to TRBD2 covers 7 bases. Germline assignment: CDR1 SEHNR and CDR2 FQNEAQ (reference sequence). This CDR3 comprises 13 residues.